Listed below are T cell receptor beta chains from one sample, sequenced in a study of cytomegalovirus exposure and HLA in healthy donors. The protocol was immunoSEQ multiplex PCR, while the TCRdb copy is restricted to in-frame clones and leaves out a portion. The repertoire has some 92,000 clones, 65% to 85% of them found once; the top ten carry under 3%. Sample: PBMCs. The source is a young man in good health and CMV-seronegative. Both conserved end residues are part of each CDR3. Fields, in order: V gene, D gene, J gene, clone size, CDR3 DNA, CDR3 protein. A D gene is named only where the DNA matches it firmly. Some rows have no size entry. The others give once, few or many, or a class for an expanded clone.

V gene: TRBV6-5; D gene: TRBD1; J gene: TRBJ1-4; clone size: -; CDR3 DNA: TGTGCCAGCAGTTACTCCCACGGACAGGGAGGCGAAAAACTGTTTTTT; CDR3 protein: CASSYSHGQGGEKLFF
V gene: TRBV6-1; D gene: TRBD1; J gene: TRBJ1-6; clone size: -; CDR3 DNA: TGTGCCAGCGTACTACAGGGGTCGGGATCACCCCTCCACTTT; CDR3 protein: CASVLQGSGSPLHF
V gene: TRBV28; D gene: TRBD1; J gene: TRBJ1-5; clone size: -; CDR3 DNA: TGTGCCAGCAGTTCGACGACGGGACAGGGCAATCAGCCCCAGCATTTT; CDR3 protein: CASSSTTGQGNQPQHF
V gene: TRBV6-5; D gene: -; J gene: TRBJ1-3; clone size: -; CDR3 DNA: TGTGCCAGCAGCCGGGGGTCTGGAAACACCATATATTTT; CDR3 protein: CASSRGSGNTIYF
V gene: TRBV7-3; D gene: -; J gene: TRBJ1-1; clone size: -; CDR3 DNA: TGTGCCAGCAGCATAGTTAACACTGAAGCTTTCTTT; CDR3 protein: CASSIVNTEAFF
V gene: TRBV28; D gene: -; J gene: TRBJ1-6; clone size: -; CDR3 DNA: TGTGCCAGCAGTTTTGAGTGGTCACAGGTTACGAATTCACCCCTCCACTTT; CDR3 protein: CASSFEWSQVTNSPLHF
V gene: TRBV5-1; D gene: -; J gene: TRBJ1-1; clone size: -; CDR3 DNA: TGCGCCAGCAGCTTGGGGGTGGAGGGTACTGAAGCTTTCTTT; CDR3 protein: CASSLGVEGTEAFF
V gene: TRBV19; D gene: -; J gene: TRBJ1-1; clone size: few; CDR3 DNA: TGTGCCAGTAGTCCACACCGGGACTCCTCTGTCGCTGAAGCTTTCTTT; CDR3 protein: CASSPHRDSSVAEAFF
V gene: TRBV2; D gene: -; J gene: TRBJ2-7; clone size: -; CDR3 DNA: TGTGCCAGCAGACAGGGGGGGCCCCTCTCCTACGAGCAGTACTTC; CDR3 protein: CASRQGGPLSYEQYF
V gene: TRBV2; D gene: TRBD1; J gene: TRBJ2-7; clone size: once; CDR3 DNA: TGTGCCAGCACCGAAGAAGGGACAGTAAGCTCCTACGAGCAGTACTTC; CDR3 protein: CASTEEGTVSSYEQYF
V gene: TRBV27; D gene: TRBD1; J gene: TRBJ1-1; clone size: -; CDR3 DNA: TGTGCCAGCAACCCGACAGGGAAAGGGGCGGACACTGAAGCTTTCTTT; CDR3 protein: CASNPTGKGADTEAFF
V gene: TRBV4-1; D gene: -; J gene: TRBJ1-6; clone size: -; CDR3 DNA: TGCGCCAGCAGCCAAGACGAGGCAGGGGTGTCCGATAATTCACCCCTCCACTTT; CDR3 protein: CASSQDEAGVSDNSPLHF
V gene: TRBV29-1; D gene: -; J gene: TRBJ2-1; clone size: -; CDR3 DNA: TGCAGCGTGCAGGGTCCCCCCGGGGAGCAGTTCTTC; CDR3 protein: CSVQGPPGEQFF
V gene: TRBV5-1; D gene: -; J gene: TRBJ2-7; clone size: once; CDR3 DNA: TGCGCCAGCAGCTTAGCGGCTACCTACGAGCAGTACTTC; CDR3 protein: CASSLAATYEQYF
V gene: TRBV28; D gene: -; J gene: TRBJ1-2; clone size: -; CDR3 DNA: TGTGCCAGCAGTTTCGGTTTTGCCTATGGCTACACCTTC; CDR3 protein: CASSFGFAYGYTF
V gene: TRBV5-1; D gene: TRBD2; J gene: TRBJ2-7; clone size: -; CDR3 DNA: TGCGCCAGCAGCTTAAGACTAGCGGATCGCGAGCAGTACTTC; CDR3 protein: CASSLRLADREQYF
V gene: TRBV2; D gene: -; J gene: TRBJ2-5; clone size: -; CDR3 DNA: TGTGCCAGCAGTGAAGCTGGACAGAAAGAGACCCAGTACTTC; CDR3 protein: CASSEAGQKETQYF
V gene: TRBV7-7; D gene: -; J gene: TRBJ2-7; clone size: -; CDR3 DNA: TGTGCTAGCAGCTTAGGCGCAGGGGAAGACGAGCAGTACTTC; CDR3 protein: CASSLGAGEDEQYF
V gene: TRBV28; D gene: -; J gene: TRBJ1-3; clone size: -; CDR3 DNA: TGTGCCAGCAGTTCAGATGGAAACACCATATATTTT; CDR3 protein: CASSSDGNTIYF
V gene: TRBV5-1; D gene: TRBD1; J gene: TRBJ2-7; clone size: -; CDR3 DNA: TGCGCCAGCAGCCCGGGACAGGCCAGCTCCTACGAGCAGTACTTC; CDR3 protein: CASSPGQASSYEQYF
V gene: TRBV7-9; D gene: -; J gene: TRBJ1-3; clone size: -; CDR3 DNA: TGTGCCAGCAGCCGGGACTTGTATGGAAACACCATATATTTT; CDR3 protein: CASSRDLYGNTIYF
V gene: TRBV7-9; D gene: -; J gene: TRBJ1-1; clone size: -; CDR3 DNA: TGTGCCAGCAGCTTAGAGCCAGGACAAGAAGCTTTCTTT; CDR3 protein: CASSLEPGQEAFF
V gene: TRBV28; D gene: TRBD1; J gene: TRBJ1-6; clone size: -; CDR3 DNA: TGTGCCAGCAGTTTATTAGGACAGGCGGGGGGTGTTTCACCCCTCCACTTT; CDR3 protein: CASSLLGQAGGVSPLHF
V gene: TRBV6-6; D gene: -; J gene: TRBJ1-4; clone size: -; CDR3 DNA: TGTGCCAGCAGTCGAACGACCATCGGGAATGAAAAACTGTTTTTT; CDR3 protein: CASSRTTIGNEKLFF
V gene: TRBV5-1; D gene: TRBD2; J gene: TRBJ2-3; clone size: -; CDR3 DNA: TGCGCCAGCAGCTTGGGTGGTGCGGGGGGCACAGATACGCAGTATTTT; CDR3 protein: CASSLGGAGGTDTQYF
V gene: TRBV18; D gene: TRBD1; J gene: TRBJ1-1; clone size: few; CDR3 DNA: TGTGCCAGCTCAACGGGACAGGGGATCACTGAAGCTTTCTTT; CDR3 protein: CASSTGQGITEAFF
V gene: TRBV18; D gene: -; J gene: TRBJ2-5; clone size: few; CDR3 DNA: TGTGCCAGCTCCCCACGGCGAGGGGAGACCCAGTACTTC; CDR3 protein: CASSPRRGETQYF
V gene: TRBV5-1; D gene: -; J gene: TRBJ2-6; clone size: -; CDR3 DNA: TGCGCCAGCAGCTTGGCCTTAGACTCTGGGGCCAACGTCCTGACTTTC; CDR3 protein: CASSLALDSGANVLTF
V gene: TRBV2; D gene: -; J gene: TRBJ1-3; clone size: once; CDR3 DNA: TGTGCCAGCAGTGACAGGAAAGACACCATATATTTT; CDR3 protein: CASSDRKDTIYF
V gene: TRBV4-2; D gene: -; J gene: TRBJ1-4; clone size: -; CDR3 DNA: TGTGCCAGCTCCCTACAGGGAAAGAATAAAAAACTGTTTTTT; CDR3 protein: CASSLQGKNKKLFF
V gene: TRBV7-9; D gene: TRBD1; J gene: TRBJ1-6; clone size: -; CDR3 DNA: TGTGCCAGCACCCTGTTTGAGGGACAGGGCTTATCACCCCTCCACTTT; CDR3 protein: CASTLFEGQGLSPLHF
V gene: TRBV28; D gene: -; J gene: TRBJ1-5; clone size: -; CDR3 DNA: TGTGCCAGCGGGGGGGGCGTGTTGGGGCCCCAGCATTTT; CDR3 protein: CASGGGVLGPQHF
V gene: TRBV21-1; D gene: -; J gene: TRBJ2-7; clone size: -; CDR3 DNA: TGTGCCAGCATCTCAGGGGAGTACTTC; CDR3 protein: CASISGEYF
V gene: TRBV2; D gene: TRBD1; J gene: TRBJ1-1; clone size: -; CDR3 DNA: TGTGCCAGCAGTGAAGGCAGGGGGACGAACACTGAAGCTTTCTTT; CDR3 protein: CASSEGRGTNTEAFF
V gene: TRBV6-8; D gene: TRBD1; J gene: TRBJ1-5; clone size: -; CDR3 DNA: TGTGCCAGCAGTTCCCACCGGGGGACAGGGGACGCTCAGCCCCAGCATTTT; CDR3 protein: CASSSHRGTGDAQPQHF
V gene: TRBV9; D gene: TRBD2; J gene: TRBJ2-7; clone size: -; CDR3 DNA: TGTGCCAGCAGCCCAACATGGGGGGGTCGCTCCGAGCAGTACTTC; CDR3 protein: CASSPTWGGRSEQYF
V gene: TRBV7-2; D gene: -; J gene: TRBJ1-2; clone size: once; CDR3 DNA: TGTGCCAGCAGCTTATGGGGCCCAAGCCCGTTTAACTATGGCTACACCTTC; CDR3 protein: CASSLWGPSPFNYGYTF
V gene: TRBV9; D gene: TRBD2; J gene: TRBJ2-2; clone size: few; CDR3 DNA: TGTGCCAGCAGCGTGTCGCTAGCGGGGACGAACACCGGGGAGCTGTTTTTT; CDR3 protein: CASSVSLAGTNTGELFF
V gene: TRBV5-1; D gene: -; J gene: TRBJ2-2; clone size: -; CDR3 DNA: TGCGCCAGCAGCGCCCAGGGTGGGTGGACCGGGGAGCTGTTTTTT; CDR3 protein: CASSAQGGWTGELFF
V gene: TRBV6-4; D gene: TRBD2; J gene: TRBJ2-3; clone size: -; CDR3 DNA: TGTGCCAGCAGTGGGACTAGCGGGGGGGCCGATACGCAGTATTTT; CDR3 protein: CASSGTSGGADTQYF
V gene: TRBV7-3; D gene: -; J gene: TRBJ1-2; clone size: -; CDR3 DNA: TGTGCCAGCAGATTAAACCCCCAGGATGGCTACACCTTC; CDR3 protein: CASRLNPQDGYTF
V gene: TRBV5-1; D gene: TRBD1; J gene: TRBJ1-2; clone size: -; CDR3 DNA: TGCGCCAGCACCCAATCCGGGACAGGGGTGGAAGACTACACCTTC; CDR3 protein: CASTQSGTGVEDYTF
V gene: TRBV7-9; D gene: TRBD2; J gene: TRBJ2-4; clone size: -; CDR3 DNA: TGTGCCACCAGTCTAGCGGGGAAAGCCAAAAACATTCAGTACTTC; CDR3 protein: CATSLAGKAKNIQYF
V gene: TRBV19; D gene: TRBD1; J gene: TRBJ1-1; clone size: -; CDR3 DNA: TGTGCCAGTAGTATAAGTCAGGGGGCGACTGAAGCTTTCTTT; CDR3 protein: CASSISQGATEAFF
V gene: TRBV27; D gene: -; J gene: TRBJ1-6; clone size: few; CDR3 DNA: TGTGCCAGCAGTTTAACAGGGCTCAGGTCACCCCTCCACTTT; CDR3 protein: CASSLTGLRSPLHF
V gene: TRBV4-1; D gene: -; J gene: TRBJ2-7; clone size: -; CDR3 DNA: TGCGCCAGCAGCCAAGGAATCGGACAATCCTACGAGCAGTACTTC; CDR3 protein: CASSQGIGQSYEQYF
V gene: TRBV2; D gene: -; J gene: TRBJ2-2; clone size: -; CDR3 DNA: TGTGCCAGCAGTGACTCCAGGGGGGCCGGGGAGCTGTTTTTT; CDR3 protein: CASSDSRGAGELFF
V gene: TRBV5-6; D gene: TRBD1; J gene: TRBJ1-1; clone size: -; CDR3 DNA: TGTGCCAGCAGCTGGGTAGACAGGGCTGCGAACACTGAAGCTTTCTTT; CDR3 protein: CASSWVDRAANTEAFF
V gene: TRBV9; D gene: -; J gene: TRBJ1-6; clone size: -; CDR3 DNA: TGTGCCAGCAGCGTAGAAACAGCCAATTCACCCCTCCACTTT; CDR3 protein: CASSVETANSPLHF
V gene: TRBV6-4; D gene: -; J gene: TRBJ1-1; clone size: -; CDR3 DNA: TGTGCCACCCAAGCGACAGGTGGAGAAGCTTTCTTT; CDR3 protein: CATQATGGEAFF